The rows below give T cell receptor beta chains drawn from one sample of a study of blood T cells in healthy people across ages. TCRdb analysed the 5' RACE reads with MiXCR anew, one entry per CDR3 protein. The sample yields some 1,500,000 distinct CDR3 sequences, under 55% seen once. What was sequenced was blood. These receptors were taken from a woman younger than 30 in good health. CDR3s include the opening cysteine and the closing phenylalanine or tryptophan. The D gene is left open where the match is weak. For some rows the clone size is stated as once, few or many, or as a class when expanded; others skip it.

d_gene	v_gene	abundance	j_gene	CDR3aa	CDR3nt
NA	TRBV11-2	few	TRBJ2-3	CASSSSQADTQYF	TGTGCCAGCAGCTCCTCTCAGGCAGATACGCAGTATTTT
NA	TRBV20-1	few	TRBJ1-1	CSARGLVQTNTEAFF	TGCAGTGCTAGAGGGTTGGTGCAAACAAACACTGAAGCTTTCTTT
NA	TRBV4-3	NA	TRBJ2-7	CASSQARRSYEQYF	TGCGCCAGCAGCCAAGCGAGGAGGTCCTACGAGCAGTACTTC
NA	TRBV7-9	few	TRBJ1-2	CASSLSQVSGYTF	TGTGCCAGCAGCTTAAGCCAGGTATCTGGCTACACCTTC
NA	TRBV5-5	NA	TRBJ1-2	CASSPARERIGYTF	TGTGCCAGCAGCCCAGCCAGGGAAAGGATCGGCTACACCTTC
TRBD2	TRBV4-3	NA	TRBJ2-3	CASSRPRGGSTDTQYF	TGCGCCAGCAGCCGACCGCGCGGGGGGAGCACAGATACGCAGTATTTT
NA	TRBV7-2	NA	TRBJ1-2	CASSLGLPYGYTF	TGTGCCAGCAGCCTAGGGCTGCCCTATGGCTACACCTTC
TRBD1	TRBV7-2	NA	TRBJ1-4	CASSTRQGSRTNEKLFF	TGTGCCAGCAGCACCCGACAGGGGAGTAGAACTAATGAAAAACTGTTTTTT
TRBD1	TRBV20-1	NA	TRBJ1-5	CSATDRGGTQPQHF	TGCAGTGCTACTGACAGGGGCGGCACTCAGCCCCAGCATTTT
NA	TRBV20-1	NA	TRBJ2-5	CSARESTWRETQYF	TGCAGTGCTAGAGAAAGTACCTGGCGGGAGACCCAGTACTTC
NA	TRBV25-1	NA	TRBJ2-1	CASSEPGTLFF	TGTGCCAGCAGTGAGCCCGGGACACTGTTCTTC
NA	TRBV28	NA	TRBJ2-1	CASSLGSPPNEQFF	TGTGCCAGCAGTTTAGGTTCCCCTCCTAATGAGCAGTTCTTC
NA	TRBV20-1	NA	TRBJ2-1	CSARSSGYEQFF	TGCAGTGCTAGATCCAGCGGGTATGAGCAGTTCTTC
NA	TRBV3-1	few	TRBJ2-2	CASSQKIGTSGLFF	TGTGCCAGCAGCCAAAAAATAGGGACTTCAGGGCTGTTTTTT
NA	TRBV6-5	NA	TRBJ2-1	CASFASNEQFF	TGTGCCAGTTTTGCGAGCAATGAGCAGTTCTTC